This T cell receptor (beta chain) came from a study of blood T cell repertoires in COVID-19. The V end was cut by 9 bases, the J end by 5 bases, with 10 bases between. The CDR3 has 11 amino acids. The germline gives CDR1 KGHSH, CDR2 LQKENI. Authors' processing steps: Amplification of reference gene primers was used by the study to estimate nucleated cell counts. TCRdb's copy holds only in-frame clones and misses some; the assay was immunoSEQ multiplex PCR. That table is the source of V, J and clone size, and D and trimming were worked out from the DNA. Of about 350,000 clones in the sample, more than 70% were seen once.

Sequences were obtained from PBMCs or T cells enriched from blood (not recorded which). The V call is TRBV18, the J call TRBJ2-5; D is unresolved. The source of this sequence is a woman in her 30s who had been exposed to COVID-19. The CDR3 DNA follows: TGTGCCAGTTCTGGCAAGGAGACCCAGTACTTC. It translates to CASSGKETQYF.